This TCR beta chain was retrieved from a study of Graves' ophthalmopathy and Graves' hyperthyroidism. V was shortened by 6 bases and J by 3 bases, with 20 bases between the two germline ends. Per germline, CDR1 LNHDA and CDR2 SQIVND (reference sequence). The CDR3 is made up of 16 amino acids. This clonotype was seen a few times. CDR3 regions of TCR beta were amplified from RNA transcripts. After a first-round RT-PCR with HTBI primers, a second-round multiplex PCR was run. TCRdb itself ran the multiplex PCR reads through MiXCR, one entry per CDR3 protein. The data contain about 480,000 distinct CDR3 sequences, approximately 15% of them singletons. PBMCs came from approximately 10 ml of fresh peripheral blood.

The TCR originated in a woman in her thirties with Graves' ophthalmopathy. V usage is TRBV19 and J usage is TRBJ1-1; tentative D call: TRBD1 (5 bases). Sequenced sample: blood. The CDR3 loop reads CASRPGAGRWDTEAFF. The CDR3 DNA reads TGTGCCAGTAGACCTGGGGCAGGCAGGTGGGACACTGAAGCTTTCTTT.